The entry that follows covers one T cell receptor beta chain sequence. Authors' analysis steps: The authors estimated nucleated cell counts from reference gene primer amplification. Repertoires were generated with immunoSEQ multiplex PCR, while TCRdb's copy carries only in-frame clones and drops some. From that table come the V and J calls and clone size; the DNA was used to work out D and trimming. The table includes 98,000 or so clones, less than 85% detected once. The data originate from a study of blood T cell repertoires in COVID-19. Whole-study context: COVID-19 samples collected from the United States, Italy and Spain covered acute and convalescent phases. Sources were T cells, B-cell-depleted T cells, or PBMCs; the material itself was cDNA or gDNA.

This CDR3 comprises 16 residues. The V segment lost 2 bases and the J segment 0 bases; nucleotides outside the gene matches: 6. CDR1 is SGHTA and CDR2 is FQGNSA in the germline V gene. This TCR came from a woman between 40 and 55 years old with acute or convalescent COVID-19. Material for sequencing was peripheral blood. This chain connects TRBV7-2 to TRBJ2-5, with 7 positions matching TRBD1. The DNA of the CDR3 is TGTGCCAGCAGCTTAATCCGGCAGGGGGACCAAGAGACCCAGTACTTC. It translates to CASSLIRQGDQETQYF.